The 27 T cell receptor beta chains below come from one sample, sequenced in a study of T cells in localized non-small cell lung cancer. The method was immunoSEQ multiplex PCR; TCRdb's version includes in-frame clones alone and lacks a portion of them. The sample has about 31,000 clones, over 75% seen once. The material sequenced was peripheral blood mononuclear cells, taken before any cancer treatment. The origin of the receptors is a woman between 35 and 70 years old with stage III lung adenocarcinoma.

V gene TRBV5-5 combines with J gene TRBJ1-2; 7 bases fit TRBD1. CDR1 is SGHKS, CDR2 YYEKEE, per germline (reference sequence). This CDR3 is 13 amino acids long. V lost 4 bases to trimming and J lost 2 bases; unmatched junction nucleotides: 2. The CDR3 DNA reads TGTGCCAGCAGCGTGGACAGGAACTATGGCTACACCTTC. This encodes CASSVDRNYGYTF.

The chain employs TRBV2 and TRBJ1-6; D may be TRBD1 (5 bases). Per the germline V gene, CDR1 is SNHLY and CDR2 is FYNNEI. The V end was cut by 6 bases, the J end by 5 bases, with 14 bases between. CDR3 length: 15 amino acids. The CDR3 DNA reads TGTGCCAGCAGGGGGGACGCAGGCGATAATTCACCCCTCCACTTT. It translates to CASRGDAGDNSPLHF.

The rearrangement joins TRBV7-8 to TRBJ2-2, with D unresolved. The CDR3 extends over 15 amino acids. The germline V gene has CDR1 SGHVS and CDR2 FQNEAQ. V gave up 5 bases and J gave up 4 bases, with 14 bases separating them. The CDR3 nucleotides read TGTGCCAGCAGCCCTCCTCCTTCTTCCACCGGGGAGCTGTTTTTT. This encodes CASSPPPSSTGELFF.

V is TRBV6-1 and J is TRBJ2-2; perhaps TRBD2 as D (5 bases). V was trimmed by 8 bases and J by 3 bases, leaving 16 bases between them. The CDR3 spans 15 residues. CDR1 MNHNS and CDR2 SASEGT come from the germline V gene. CDR3 nucleotides: TGTGCCAGCCCCTTGGCAGACGGGGACACCGGGGAGCTGTTTTTT. Amino acids: CASPLADGDTGELFF.

The chain has TRBV30 and TRBJ1-5; D not certain. Trimming cost V 0 bases and J 1 base, with 10 bases left between them. Germline-derived CDR1 and CDR2 are GTSNPN and SVGIG (reference sequence). The length of the CDR3 is 15 residues. CDR3 region: CAWSVQMGSNQPQHF. DNA for the CDR3: TGTGCCTGGAGTGTACAGATGGGGAGCAATCAGCCCCAGCATTTT.

This chain joins TRBV6-5 and TRBJ2-7; D gene ambiguous. V lost 7 bases, J lost 0 bases, and 7 bases lay in between. Germline V gene lookup returns CDR1 MNHEY and CDR2 SVGAGI. The CDR3 is made up of 12 amino acids. In DNA, the CDR3 is TGTGCCAGCAAGTGGAGCTCCTACGAGCAGTACTTC. Its translation is CASKWSSYEQYF.

CDR3 in amino acids: CASSRTRRTTDTQYF. The DNA of the CDR3 is TGTGCCAGCAGCCGGACTAGGCGAACTACAGATACGCAGTATTTT. The rearrangement uses TRBV6-5 and TRBJ2-3; 7 bases map to TRBD2. CDR3 size: 15 residues. The germline gives CDR1 MNHEY, CDR2 SVGAGI. Trimming removed 6 bases from V and 3 bases from J; junction bases left unmatched: 9.

The chain combines TRBV4-1 with TRBJ2-1, with 7 bases matching TRBD1. V lost 7 bases and J lost 0; bases outside the gene matches: 9. Germline V gives CDR1 MGHRA, CDR2 YSYEKL. This CDR3 is 16 amino acids long. The CDR3 loop is CASTSYRGNSYNEQFF. The DNA of the CDR3 is TGCGCCAGCACCTCTTACAGGGGCAACTCCTACAATGAGCAGTTCTTC.

This clone was found a few times. The rearrangement links TRBV19 to TRBJ1-1, with 7 bases fitting TRBD1. Germline CDR1 and CDR2: LNHDA and SQIVND (reference sequence). The length of the CDR3 is 14 residues. Unmatched junction bases numbered 7, after V lost 7 bases and J lost 2 bases. In DNA form, the CDR3 reads TGTGCCAGTATCCCGGGACAGCCCAACACTGAAGCTTTCTTT. Amino acid sequence: CASIPGQPNTEAFF.

V usage is TRBV5-1 and J usage is TRBJ2-5, with D possibly matching TRBD1 (5 bases). The germline V gene encodes CDR1 SGHRS and CDR2 YFSETQ. V lost 1 base and J lost 1, with 5 bases in between. The CDR3 covers 13 residues. CDR3: CASSLRGQETQYF. The CDR3 bases are TGCGCCAGCAGCTTGAGGGGCCAAGAGACCCAGTACTTC.

This sequence joins TRBV19 and TRBJ2-4; D may correspond to TRBD1 or TRBD2 (6 bases each). This CDR3 region has 17 residues. Germline assignment: CDR1 LNHDA and CDR2 SQIVND (reference sequence). Trimming took 6 bases from V and 0 from J, leaving 18 bases between them. CDR3 in amino acids: CASSPWGASPAKNIQYF. The CDR3 DNA is TGTGCCAGTAGCCCATGGGGGGCATCCCCAGCCAAAAACATTCAGTACTTC.

By proportion, this clone is medium-sized. V and J are TRBV7-9 and TRBJ2-7; D gene unclear. Trimming removed 5 bases at V and 3 bases at J, with 11 bases between. This CDR3 is built from 13 residues. CDR1 and CDR2 from the germline V gene are SEHNR and FQNEAQ (reference sequence). The CDR3 DNA reads as TGTGCCAGCAGCCTAGTGTGGAGCTACGAGCAGTACTTC. Protein sequence: CASSLVWSYEQYF. Drawing the rest from reference TRBV7-9 and TRBJ2-7, the complete variable domain is DTGVSQNPRHKITKRGQNVTFRCDPISEHNRLYWYRQTLGQGPEFLTYFQNEAQLEKSRLLSDRFSAERPKGSFSTLEIQRTEQGDSAMYLCASSLVWSYEQYFGPGTRLTVT.

This chain links TRBV15 with TRBJ1-2; the match to TRBD1 covers 8 bases. Germline lookup yields CDR1 LNHNV and CDR2 YYDKDF (reference sequence). CDR3 length: 16 amino acids. The trim removed 0 bases at V and 4 bases at J, leaving 7 bases unmatched. Here the CDR3 reads CATSRDQGDRFYGYTF. The DNA of the CDR3 is TGTGCCACCAGCAGAGATCAAGGGGACAGGTTCTATGGCTACACCTTC.

The J gene is TRBJ2-1, the V gene TRBV7-2, with TRBD1 identical over 7 bases. This CDR3 is 15 amino acids long. Germline loops: CDR1 SGHTA, CDR2 FQGNSA. V was clipped by 5 bases and J by 4 bases; unmatched bases: 8. The CDR3 loop reads CASSPEGQMYNEQFF. The CDR3, as DNA: TGTGCCAGCAGCCCAGAGGGACAGATGTACAATGAGCAGTTCTTC. The full variable domain, its missing parts supplied by reference TRBV7-2 and TRBJ2-1, is GAGVSQSPSNKVTEKGKDVELRCDPISGHTALYWYRQSLGQGLEFLIYFQGNSAPDKSGLPSDRFSAERTGGSVSTLTIQRTQQEDSAVYLCASSPEGQMYNEQFFGPGTRLTVL.

The J gene is TRBJ2-2, the V gene TRBV4-2, with unresolved D. Trimming removed 0 bases at V and 5 bases at J, with 10 bases between. The length of the CDR3 is 15 residues. Germline V gene data show CDR1 as LGHNA and CDR2 as YNFKEQ. The CDR3 loop reads CASSQDGPRTGELFF. The DNA for the CDR3 is TGTGCCAGCAGCCAAGACGGACCGAGGACCGGGGAGCTGTTTTTT.

This clone came up a few times. V and J are TRBV7-2 and TRBJ1-2; D gene unclear. V shed 3 bases and J shed 1 base, with 9 bases lying between them. Per germline, CDR1 SGHTA and CDR2 FQGNSA. CDR3 size: 14 residues. CDR3 in amino acids: CASSFESLNYGYTF. In DNA, the CDR3 is TGTGCCAGCAGCTTTGAGTCCCTTAACTATGGCTACACCTTC.

This chain uses TRBV6-5 with TRBJ2-7, with 9 bases that match TRBD1. The junction had 3 bases not matched to a gene; V was cut back by 0 bases and J by 3 bases. There are 15 residues in the CDR3. Germline CDR1 is MNHEY and CDR2 is SVGAGI. As DNA, the CDR3 is TGTGCCAGCAGTTACTCCTGGACAGGGGTCTACGAGCAGTACTTC. Translating it yields CASSYSWTGVYEQYF.

The gene calls are TRBV7-2 and TRBJ2-7; no reliable D call. Per germline, CDR1 SGHTA and CDR2 FQGNSA. The V gene lost 2 bases and the J gene lost 6 bases, with 8 bases spanning the gap. The length of the CDR3 is 12 residues. The CDR3 spells CASSLHLFEQYF. The CDR3 region has the DNA TGTGCCAGCAGCTTACATCTCTTCGAGCAGTACTTC.

Of note for this clone: This specimen includes other DNA sequences encoding the same CDR3. The chain is built from TRBV7-2 and TRBJ1-3; TRBD1 is a possible D gene (6 bases). Trimming removed 2 bases from V and 0 bases from J, with 8 bases in between. Germline V gives CDR1 SGHTA, CDR2 FQGNSA. This CDR3 region has 15 residues. CDR3 sequence: CASSLQGYSGNTIYF. For the CDR3, the DNA is TGTGCCAGCAGCTTACAGGGGTACTCTGGAAACACCATATATTTT.

The rearrangement joins TRBV6-6 to TRBJ1-5; 8 bases match TRBD1. Germline lookup yields CDR1 MNHNY and CDR2 SVGAGI (reference sequence). The CDR3 spans 12 residues. Trimming took 7 bases from V and 7 from J; bases not matched to a gene: 3. The CDR3 DNA sequence: TGTGCCAGCACACAGGGGGGGCAGCCCCAGCATTTT. Translating gives CASTQGGQPQHF.

This clone was found a few times. The rearrangement joins TRBV19 to TRBJ2-2; D call uncertain. Trimming took off 6 bases at V and 6 bases at J, with 11 bases between the two ends. This CDR3 has 13 residues. Looked up from germline, CDR1 is LNHDA and CDR2 is SQIVND (reference sequence). CDR3 residues: CASRARSAGELFF. The CDR3 DNA reads TGTGCCAGTAGGGCGAGGAGCGCCGGGGAGCTGTTTTTT.

This sequence joins TRBV9 and TRBJ2-7; the D gene is possibly TRBD2 (5 bases). The germline CDR1 and CDR2 sequences are SGDLS and YYNGEE. V lost 0 bases, J lost 2 bases, and 12 bases lay in between. This CDR3 has 15 amino acids. CDR3 region: CASSVATDGAYEQYF. The CDR3 nucleotides are TGTGCCAGCAGCGTAGCTACGGACGGGGCCTACGAGCAGTACTTC.

This clone was counted only a few times. V is TRBV19 and J is TRBJ1-2; D unresolved. Trimming removed 2 bases from V and 4 bases from J, with 14 bases in between. The CDR3 has 15 amino acids. Germline lookup yields CDR1 LNHDA and CDR2 SQIVND (reference sequence). Here the CDR3 DNA reads TGTGCCAGTAGTATAATCGTAGGGTTCGGCTATGGCTACACCTTC. This gives the protein CASSIIVGFGYGYTF.

This chain links TRBV7-4 with TRBJ1-6; no clear D gene. With 5 bases removed from V and 15 bases from J, the gap between germline ends came to 14 bases. From germline, CDR1 is SGHVT and CDR2 SQSDAQ. The CDR3 totals 12 residues. CDR3 sequence: CASSPQSWGLHF. The CDR3 region has the DNA TGTGCCAGCAGCCCCCAATCCTGGGGCCTCCACTTT.

This chain links TRBV27 with TRBJ2-1; 7 bases match TRBD1. With 3 bases clipped from V and 7 bases from J, the junction kept 6 bases outside the gene matches. Germline V gene lookup returns CDR1 MNHEY and CDR2 SMNVEV (reference sequence). This CDR3 is built from 14 residues. This chain's CDR3 is CASSFRGQPNEQFF. As DNA, the CDR3 is TGTGCCAGCAGTTTCCGGGGACAGCCGAATGAGCAGTTCTTC.

The chain couples TRBV5-4 to TRBJ2-5, with TRBD1 as a possible D gene (6 bases). V was pared by 3 bases and J by 5 bases, with 14 bases between. CDR3 length: 14 residues. CDR1 is SGHNT, CDR2 YYREEE, per germline (reference sequence). The CDR3 spells CASSSVRRGETQYF. CDR3 DNA: TGTGCCAGCAGCTCCGTGCGAAGGGGGGAGACCCAGTACTTC. The whole variable domain, remainder taken from reference TRBV5-4 and TRBJ2-5, is ETGVTQSPTHLIKTRGQQVTLRCSSQSGHNTVSWYQQALGQGPQFIFQYYREEENGRGNFPPRFSGLQFPNYSSELNVNALELDDSALYLCASSSVRRGETQYFGPGTRLLVL.

The chain has TRBV9 and TRBJ2-3; perhaps D is TRBD1 or TRBD2 (5 bases each). V lost 0 bases to trimming and J lost 4 bases, with 12 bases between them. The CDR3 totals 15 residues. Germline lookup yields CDR1 SGDLS and CDR2 YYNGEE. The CDR3 sequence is CASSVVAQGADTQYF. CDR3 coding DNA: TGTGCCAGCAGCGTAGTAGCGCAAGGGGCAGATACGCAGTATTTT.